This T cell receptor beta chain appears in the sequencing data of a study of blood T cells in healthy people across ages. A note on this clonotype: Its specificity is unknown.

CDR1 and CDR2 from the germline V gene are MNHEY and SVGEGT. The CDR3 has 13 amino acids. V was shortened by 10 bases and J by 5 bases, with 17 bases between the two germline ends. Study observations and caveats: The percentage of naive T cells correlated strongly with TCR beta diversity.

It was with a sample-barcoded 5' primer and a J-beta primer mix that a second PCR of roughly 6 to 12 cycles was run. TCRdb recomputed calls from the 5' RACE reads with MiXCR, one row per CDR3 protein. This sample yields about 1.8 million distinct CDR3 sequences, of which around 48% are seen a single time; around 2.1% belongs to the top ten. Sequenced material: blood. The TCR comes from a woman in her thirties or forties in good health. The gene calls are TRBV6-2 or TRBV6-3 and TRBJ1-1; no definite D call. The CDR3 DNA sequence: TGTGCCACCTGGACCGGGATAAAAACTGAAGCTTTCTTT. It translates to CATWTGIKTEAFF.